This T cell receptor (beta chain) emerged from a study of T-cell reconstitution after alpha-beta-depleted transplantation in children. The authors prepared the TCRbeta library with unique molecular identifiers. TCRdb reanalysed the PCR reads using MiXCR and keeps one entry per CDR3 protein. The profile shows 190,000 or so distinct CDR3 sequences, around 6.8% of them singletons. In germline, CDR1 is SQVTM, CDR2 ANQGSEA. V lost 7 bases to trimming and J lost 2 bases, with 8 bases between them. CDR3 length: 11 residues. The table lists this clonotype with many counts. V usage is TRBV29-1 and J usage is TRBJ1-1; D unclear. The sample consisted of PBMCs from the stem cell graft donor, taken from the stem cell graft. The TCR comes from a human donor who donated a stem cell graft to a child with Wiskott-Aldrich syndrome. The CDR3 protein is CSAIRNTEAFF. The CDR3 bases are TGCAGCGCTATAAGAAACACTGAAGCTTTCTTT.